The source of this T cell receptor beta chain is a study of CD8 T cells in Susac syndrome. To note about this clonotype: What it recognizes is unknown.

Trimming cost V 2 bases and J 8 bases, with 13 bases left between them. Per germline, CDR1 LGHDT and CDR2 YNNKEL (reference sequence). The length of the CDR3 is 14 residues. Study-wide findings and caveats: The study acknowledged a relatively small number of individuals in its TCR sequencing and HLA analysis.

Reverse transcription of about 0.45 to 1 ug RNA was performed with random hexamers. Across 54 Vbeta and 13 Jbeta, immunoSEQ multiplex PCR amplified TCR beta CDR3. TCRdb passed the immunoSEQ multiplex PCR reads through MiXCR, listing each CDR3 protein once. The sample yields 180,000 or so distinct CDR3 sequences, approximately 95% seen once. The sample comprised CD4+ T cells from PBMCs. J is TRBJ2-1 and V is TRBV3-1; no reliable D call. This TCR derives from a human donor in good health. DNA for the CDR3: TGTGCCAGCAGCCAATCTAGTGGGAATGATGAGCAGTTCTTC. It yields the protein CASSQSSGNDEQFF.